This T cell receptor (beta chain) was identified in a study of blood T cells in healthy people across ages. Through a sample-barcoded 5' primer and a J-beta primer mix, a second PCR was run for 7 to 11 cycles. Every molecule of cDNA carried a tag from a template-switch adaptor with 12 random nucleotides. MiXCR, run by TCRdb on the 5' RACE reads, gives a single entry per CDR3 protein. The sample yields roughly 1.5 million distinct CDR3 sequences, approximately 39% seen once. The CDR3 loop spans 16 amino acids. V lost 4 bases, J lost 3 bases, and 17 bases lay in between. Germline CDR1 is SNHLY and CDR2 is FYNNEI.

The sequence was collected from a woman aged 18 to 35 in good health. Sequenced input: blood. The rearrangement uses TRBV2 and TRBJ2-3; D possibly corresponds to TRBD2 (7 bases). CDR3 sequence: CASSAEGGPVTDTQYF. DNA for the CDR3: TGTGCCAGCAGTGCTGAGGGGGGGCCCGTAACAGATACGCAGTATTTT.